The next 3 T cell receptor beta chains were all read from a single sample in a study of vaccination and CD4 T cells after COVID-19. Scientists ran DNA taken from cultured CD4+ T cells through the Oncomine TCR Beta short-read assay for sequencing. Using the QIAamp micro DNA kit, genomic DNA was extracted from the CD4+ T cells that had been cultured. TCRdb passed the PCR reads through MiXCR, listing each CDR3 protein once. The table lists fewer than 9,500 distinct CDR3 sequences, less than 35% of them singletons. Their antigens remain unidentified. Treatment: roughly 11-day PBMC culture with coronavirus spike peptide pools or control peptides (ViraFEST assay). One should note that the unexposed donor's CD4+ T cells were collected before the COVID-19 pandemic (2011-2018). The sequenced sample consisted of CD4+ T cells from blood, cultured in vitro. Source of these receptors: a human donor in good health.

A single count supports this clonotype. The chain links TRBV7-9 to TRBJ2-1, with 8 bases aligning to TRBD2. J gave up 7 bases and V 2 bases, and 7 bases lay outside the gene matches. Germline CDR1 SEHNR, CDR2 FQNEAQ (reference sequence). The CDR3 is made up of 15 amino acids. The CDR3, as DNA: TGTGCCAGCAGCTTATATCCGGGAGGGCGGAATGAGCAGTTCTTC. Amino acid sequence: CASSLYPGGRNEQFF.

The chain links TRBV7-2 to TRBJ2-3; D is ambiguous. The length of the CDR3 is 15 residues. Between the trimmed V and J ends, which lost 1 base and 2 bases, there was a span of 10 bases. Per the germline V gene, CDR1 is SGHTA and CDR2 is FQGNSA. The CDR3 is CASSLGGFPTDTQYF. Here the CDR3 DNA reads TGTGCCAGCAGCTTAGGCGGTTTCCCCACAGATACGCAGTATTTT.

The rearrangement uses TRBV24-1 and TRBJ2-7, with D possibly matching TRBD1 (6 bases). The germline CDR1 and CDR2 sequences are KGHDR and SFDVKD. V lost 2 bases and J lost 6, with 10 bases in between. This CDR3 is built from 13 residues. CDR3 amino acids: CATSDSNRAEQYF. CDR3 bases: TGTGCCACCAGTGATTCCAACAGGGCCGAGCAGTACTTC.